Listed below are T cell receptor beta chains from one sample, sequenced in a study of human T cells and chemical hapten exposure. TCRdb passed the RACE reads through MiXCR, listing each CDR3 protein once. This table has tens of thousands of distinct CDR3 sequences, about 14% appearing once. The specimen was whole blood, collected in connection with sensitization to the hapten diphenylcyclopropenone (DPC). All receptors come from a woman in her 50s with alopecia areata. Some clones in this sample may be carry-over from other donors' samples. CDR3s include the opening cysteine and the closing phenylalanine or tryptophan. The D gene is left open where the match is weak. Clone size is shown for a subset of rows, as once, few, many or a class of expanded clone.

V gene: TRBV18; D gene: .; clone size: .; J gene: TRBJ2-4; CDR3 protein: CASSRAEKNIQYF; CDR3 DNA: TGTGCCAGCTCACGGGCCGAAAAAAACATTCAGTACTTC
V gene: TRBV4-3; D gene: TRBD2; clone size: .; J gene: TRBJ2-1; CDR3 protein: CASSQTSGRGNEQFF; CDR3 DNA: TGCGCCAGCAGCCAGACTAGCGGGAGAGGCAATGAGCAGTTCTTC
V gene: TRBV10-1; D gene: .; clone size: few; J gene: TRBJ1-2; CDR3 protein: CASLEGGREPDYGYTF; CDR3 DNA: TGCGCCAGCCTTGAGGGAGGCAGGGAGCCTGACTATGGCTACACCTTC
V gene: TRBV7-8; D gene: TRBD1; clone size: few; J gene: TRBJ1-6; CDR3 protein: CASRTGGNSPLHF; CDR3 DNA: TGTGCCAGCCGGACAGGGGGTAATTCACCCCTCCACTTT
V gene: TRBV12-3/TRBV12-4; D gene: .; clone size: .; J gene: TRBJ2-1; CDR3 protein: CASSLANRKYNEQFF; CDR3 DNA: TGTGCCAGCAGTTTAGCGAACAGAAAATACAATGAGCAGTTCTTC
V gene: TRBV6-5; D gene: .; clone size: .; J gene: TRBJ2-7; CDR3 protein: CASSRDRHYEQYF; CDR3 DNA: TGTGCCAGCAGCAGGGACCGACACTACGAGCAGTACTTC
V gene: TRBV12-3/TRBV12-4; D gene: .; clone size: few; J gene: TRBJ2-2; CDR3 protein: CASRYTYRVGELFF; CDR3 DNA: TGTGCCAGCAGATATACTTACAGGGTTGGGGAGCTGTTTTTT
V gene: TRBV2; D gene: .; clone size: .; J gene: TRBJ1-5; CDR3 protein: CASGGQLNQPQHF; CDR3 DNA: TGTGCCAGCGGAGGACAGCTCAATCAGCCCCAGCATTTT
V gene: TRBV5-5; D gene: .; clone size: few; J gene: TRBJ1-1; CDR3 protein: CASSWGTTMNTEAFF; CDR3 DNA: TGTGCCAGCAGCTGGGGAACAACCATGAACACTGAAGCTTTCTTT
V gene: TRBV29-1; D gene: .; clone size: many; J gene: TRBJ1-1; CDR3 protein: CSVGPEAFF; CDR3 DNA: TGCAGCGTGGGACCTGAAGCTTTCTTT
V gene: TRBV28; D gene: .; clone size: few; J gene: TRBJ2-5; CDR3 protein: CASSRNWGETQYF; CDR3 DNA: TGTGCCAGCAGTAGGAACTGGGGGGAGACCCAGTACTTC
V gene: TRBV18; D gene: TRBD1; clone size: few; J gene: TRBJ2-7; CDR3 protein: CASSSRQGAYEQYF; CDR3 DNA: TGTGCCAGCTCATCAAGACAGGGGGCTTACGAGCAGTACTTC
V gene: TRBV19; D gene: .; clone size: .; J gene: TRBJ2-1; CDR3 protein: CASSIDPVLNEQFF; CDR3 DNA: TGTGCCAGTAGTATAGATCCAGTTTTAAATGAGCAGTTCTTC
V gene: TRBV9; D gene: TRBD1; clone size: many; J gene: TRBJ2-5; CDR3 protein: CASRGTAQETQYF; CDR3 DNA: TGTGCCAGCAGGGGGACAGCTCAAGAGACCCAGTACTTC
V gene: TRBV6-4; D gene: .; clone size: few; J gene: TRBJ1-2; CDR3 protein: CASSDKGGGYGYTF; CDR3 DNA: TGTGCCAGCAGTGATAAGGGGGGTGGCTATGGCTACACCTTC
V gene: TRBV20-1; D gene: TRBD2; clone size: few; J gene: TRBJ2-3; CDR3 protein: CSAMVFGTSGTNTDTQYF; CDR3 DNA: TGCAGTGCTATGGTCTTCGGGACTAGCGGGACTAACACAGATACGCAGTATTTT
V gene: TRBV7-9; D gene: .; clone size: few; J gene: TRBJ1-4; CDR3 protein: CASSSPPMEDEKLFF; CDR3 DNA: TGTGCCAGCAGCTCCCCTCCAATGGAGGATGAAAAACTGTTTTTT
V gene: TRBV5-1; D gene: .; clone size: medium-sized; J gene: TRBJ1-4; CDR3 protein: CASSFGEKNEKLFF; CDR3 DNA: TGCGCCAGCAGCTTCGGGGAGAAAAATGAAAAACTGTTTTTT
V gene: TRBV12-3/TRBV12-4; D gene: .; clone size: once; J gene: TRBJ2-7; CDR3 protein: CASSLFLLPYEQYF; CDR3 DNA: TGTGCCAGCAGTTTATTCCTCCTCCCCTACGAGCAGTACTTC
V gene: TRBV4-3; D gene: .; clone size: .; J gene: TRBJ1-5; CDR3 protein: CASSQEVMRAGNSNQPQHF; CDR3 DNA: TGCGCCAGCAGCCAAGAAGTTATGAGGGCCGGAAATAGCAATCAGCCCCAGCATTTT
V gene: TRBV7-2; D gene: .; clone size: few; J gene: TRBJ2-3; CDR3 protein: CAGNRAGVGTDTQYF; CDR3 DNA: TGTGCCGGGAACAGGGCGGGAGTAGGCACAGATACGCAGTATTTT
V gene: TRBV6-5; D gene: TRBD2; clone size: .; J gene: TRBJ2-5; CDR3 protein: CASSYGGRAGETQYF; CDR3 DNA: TGTGCCAGCAGTTACGGGGGGAGGGCCGGGGAGACCCAGTACTTC
V gene: TRBV29-1; D gene: TRBD2; clone size: many; J gene: TRBJ2-5; CDR3 protein: CSAAGEETQYF; CDR3 DNA: TGCAGCGCCGCGGGAGAAGAGACCCAGTACTTC
V gene: TRBV11-3; D gene: .; clone size: .; J gene: TRBJ1-1; CDR3 protein: CASSGETGEAFF; CDR3 DNA: TGTGCCAGCAGCGGAGAGACGGGTGAAGCTTTCTTT
V gene: TRBV4-1; D gene: .; clone size: few; J gene: TRBJ1-1; CDR3 protein: CASSQDGPLNTEAFF; CDR3 DNA: TGCGCCAGCAGCCAAGATGGTCCTCTGAACACTGAAGCTTTCTTT
V gene: TRBV28; D gene: .; clone size: .; J gene: TRBJ2-5; CDR3 protein: CASSLSPSPGEETQYF; CDR3 DNA: TGTGCCAGCAGTTTATCCCCCTCGCCGGGAGAAGAGACCCAGTACTTC
V gene: TRBV10-1; D gene: .; clone size: few; J gene: TRBJ1-6; CDR3 protein: CASSAGSNSPLHF; CDR3 DNA: TGCGCCAGCAGTGCTGGGTCTAATTCACCCCTCCACTTT
V gene: TRBV12-3/TRBV12-4; D gene: .; clone size: few; J gene: TRBJ1-5; CDR3 protein: CASTQWNSNQPQHF; CDR3 DNA: TGTGCCAGCACCCAGTGGAATAGCAATCAGCCCCAGCATTTT
V gene: TRBV24-1; D gene: .; clone size: many; J gene: TRBJ2-2; CDR3 protein: CATSEQARDTGELFF; CDR3 DNA: TGTGCCACCAGTGAACAGGCGAGGGACACCGGGGAGCTGTTTTTT
V gene: TRBV12-3/TRBV12-4; D gene: .; clone size: .; J gene: TRBJ1-6; CDR3 protein: CASSLRGARNSPLHF; CDR3 DNA: TGTGCCAGCAGTTTAAGGGGGGCGCGAAATTCACCCCTCCACTTT
V gene: TRBV4-1; D gene: .; clone size: .; J gene: TRBJ1-5; CDR3 protein: CASSQVVGRNNQPQHF; CDR3 DNA: TGCGCCAGCAGCCAAGTCGTGGGTCGTAACAATCAGCCCCAGCATTTT
V gene: TRBV10-1; D gene: .; clone size: .; J gene: TRBJ2-2; CDR3 protein: CASSGGPSATGELFF; CDR3 DNA: TGCGCCAGCAGTGGGGGACCTTCGGCCACCGGGGAGCTGTTTTTT
V gene: TRBV20-1; D gene: .; clone size: many; J gene: TRBJ1-4; CDR3 protein: CSARELGGDNEKLFF; CDR3 DNA: TGCAGTGCTAGGGAGTTAGGAGGGGATAATGAAAAACTGTTTTTT
V gene: TRBV29-1; D gene: TRBD2; clone size: .; J gene: TRBJ2-1; CDR3 protein: CSAKLAGGPNNEQFF; CDR3 DNA: TGCAGCGCGAAACTAGCGGGAGGGCCTAACAATGAGCAGTTCTTC
V gene: TRBV15; D gene: TRBD1; clone size: few; J gene: TRBJ2-5; CDR3 protein: CATKPGTAQETQYF; CDR3 DNA: TGTGCCACCAAACCCGGGACAGCACAAGAGACCCAGTACTTC
V gene: TRBV6-5; D gene: TRBD1; clone size: few; J gene: TRBJ2-2; CDR3 protein: CASSYYRTGRTGELFF; CDR3 DNA: TGTGCCAGCAGTTACTATAGGACAGGGCGCACCGGGGAGCTGTTTTTT
V gene: TRBV7-2; D gene: TRBD2; clone size: few; J gene: TRBJ2-4; CDR3 protein: CASSLRSGRAEDIQYF; CDR3 DNA: TGTGCCAGCAGCTTACGAAGCGGGAGGGCCGAGGACATTCAGTACTTC
V gene: TRBV5-1; D gene: TRBD1; clone size: .; J gene: TRBJ1-2; CDR3 protein: CASSSTGGDYGYTF; CDR3 DNA: TGCGCCAGCAGCTCGACAGGGGGAGACTATGGCTACACCTTC
V gene: TRBV7-6; D gene: TRBD2; clone size: .; J gene: TRBJ2-1; CDR3 protein: CASSLGTSGIYSYNEQFF; CDR3 DNA: TGTGCCAGCAGCCTAGGGACTAGCGGGATTTACTCCTACAATGAGCAGTTCTTC
V gene: TRBV28; D gene: .; clone size: .; J gene: TRBJ1-5; CDR3 protein: CASRPYGRERSNQPQHF; CDR3 DNA: TGTGCCAGCAGGCCCTACGGTAGGGAAAGGAGCAATCAGCCCCAGCATTTT
V gene: TRBV6-2/TRBV6-3; D gene: .; clone size: many; J gene: TRBJ1-1; CDR3 protein: CASSYPFASKNTEAFF; CDR3 DNA: TGTGCCAGCAGTTACCCCTTTGCGTCCAAGAACACTGAAGCTTTCTTT
V gene: TRBV11-2; D gene: TRBD1; clone size: .; J gene: TRBJ2-3; CDR3 protein: CASTSIDRGFTDTQYF; CDR3 DNA: TGTGCCAGCACCTCGATAGACAGGGGCTTCACAGATACGCAGTATTTT
V gene: TRBV7-9; D gene: .; clone size: few; J gene: TRBJ2-5; CDR3 protein: CASSHNTGRETQYF; CDR3 DNA: TGTGCCAGCAGCCATAATACAGGGAGAGAGACCCAGTACTTC
V gene: TRBV2; D gene: .; clone size: .; J gene: TRBJ2-1; CDR3 protein: CASRLEPTYNEQFF; CDR3 DNA: TGTGCCAGTCGCTTGGAGCCCACCTACAATGAGCAGTTCTTC
V gene: TRBV11-3; D gene: .; clone size: few; J gene: TRBJ2-5; CDR3 protein: CASSPGTLETQYF; CDR3 DNA: TGTGCCAGCAGCCCCGGGACTTTGGAGACCCAGTACTTC
V gene: TRBV7-8; D gene: TRBD2; clone size: .; J gene: TRBJ2-5; CDR3 protein: CASSLERGTRGYTTQYF; CDR3 DNA: TGTGCCAGCAGCTTAGAAAGGGGGACTAGGGGATATACGACCCAGTACTTC
V gene: TRBV7-6; D gene: .; clone size: few; J gene: TRBJ1-1; CDR3 protein: CASSLSPVLGAFF; CDR3 DNA: TGTGCCAGCAGCCTCTCCCCGGTACTCGGGGCTTTCTTT
V gene: TRBV19; D gene: .; clone size: many; J gene: TRBJ2-3; CDR3 protein: CASSSYRVTQYF; CDR3 DNA: TGTGCCAGTAGTTCTTATAGAGTTACGCAGTATTTT
V gene: TRBV6-5; D gene: TRBD1; clone size: .; J gene: TRBJ2-5; CDR3 protein: CASGLGTGEEGETQYF; CDR3 DNA: TGTGCCAGCGGCCTAGGGACAGGGGAGGAAGGAGAGACCCAGTACTTC
V gene: TRBV18; D gene: TRBD1; clone size: few; J gene: TRBJ1-1; CDR3 protein: CASSLLGQGSNTEAFF; CDR3 DNA: TGTGCCAGCTCACTACTAGGACAGGGGAGTAACACTGAAGCTTTCTTT
V gene: TRBV7-6; D gene: .; clone size: many; J gene: TRBJ2-5; CDR3 protein: CASSSQETQYF; CDR3 DNA: TGTGCCAGCAGCTCCCAAGAGACCCAGTACTTC